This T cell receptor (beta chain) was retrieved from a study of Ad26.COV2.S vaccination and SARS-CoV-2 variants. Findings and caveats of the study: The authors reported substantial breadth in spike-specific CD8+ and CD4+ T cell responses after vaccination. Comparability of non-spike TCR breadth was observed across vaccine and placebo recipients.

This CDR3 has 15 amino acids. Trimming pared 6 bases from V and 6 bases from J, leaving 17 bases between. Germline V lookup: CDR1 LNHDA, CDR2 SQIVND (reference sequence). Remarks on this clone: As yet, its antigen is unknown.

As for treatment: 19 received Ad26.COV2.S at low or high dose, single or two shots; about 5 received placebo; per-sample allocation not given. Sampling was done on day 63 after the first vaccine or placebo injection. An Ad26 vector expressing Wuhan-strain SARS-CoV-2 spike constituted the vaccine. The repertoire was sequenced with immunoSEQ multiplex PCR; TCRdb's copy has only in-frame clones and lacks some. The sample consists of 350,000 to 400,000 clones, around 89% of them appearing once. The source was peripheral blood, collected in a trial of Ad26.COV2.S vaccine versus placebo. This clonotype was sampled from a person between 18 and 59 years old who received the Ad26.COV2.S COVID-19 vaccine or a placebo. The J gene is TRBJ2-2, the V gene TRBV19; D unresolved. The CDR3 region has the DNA TGTGCCAGTAGGCCCCGAGTAGGGCCCGCCGGGGAGCTGTTTTTT. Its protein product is CASRPRVGPAGELFF.